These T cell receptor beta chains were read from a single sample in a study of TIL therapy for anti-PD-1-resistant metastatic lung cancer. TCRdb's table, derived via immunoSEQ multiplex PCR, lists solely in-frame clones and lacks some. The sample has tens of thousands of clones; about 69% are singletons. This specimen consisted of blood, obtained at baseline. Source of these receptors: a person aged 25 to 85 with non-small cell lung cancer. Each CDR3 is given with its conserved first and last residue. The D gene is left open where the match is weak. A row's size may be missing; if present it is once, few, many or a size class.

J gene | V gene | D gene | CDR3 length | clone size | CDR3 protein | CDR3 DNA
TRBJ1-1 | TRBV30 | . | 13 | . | CAWARVEDTEAFF | TGTGCCTGGGCGAGGGTTGAAGACACTGAAGCTTTCTTT
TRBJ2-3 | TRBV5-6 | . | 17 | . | CASSLESRFTGADTQYF | TGTGCCAGCAGCTTGGAATCCCGGTTTACTGGGGCAGATACGCAGTATTTT
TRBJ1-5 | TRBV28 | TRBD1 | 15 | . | CASSLLGTVNQPQHF | TGTGCCAGCAGTTTACTCGGGACAGTAAATCAGCCCCAGCATTTT
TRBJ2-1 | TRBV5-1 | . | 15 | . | CASSLVGGAHNEQFF | TGCGCCAGCAGCTTGGTAGGCGGGGCCCACAATGAGCAGTTCTTC
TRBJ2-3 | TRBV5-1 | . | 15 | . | CASSLGAGRTDTQYF | TGCGCCAGCAGCTTGGGGGCGGGACGGACAGATACGCAGTATTTT
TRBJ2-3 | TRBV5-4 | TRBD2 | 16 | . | CASSATSGSMTDTQYF | TGTGCCAGCAGCGCCACTAGCGGGAGTATGACAGATACGCAGTATTTT
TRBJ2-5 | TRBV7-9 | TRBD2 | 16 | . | CASSFGLAGARETQYF | TGTGCCAGCAGCTTCGGACTAGCGGGGGCGAGAGAGACCCAGTACTTC
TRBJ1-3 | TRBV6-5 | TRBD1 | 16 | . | CASSYSAGQGTNTIYF | TGTGCCAGCAGTTACTCGGCGGGACAGGGGACGAACACCATATATTTT
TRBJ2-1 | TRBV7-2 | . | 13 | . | CASIRQTYNEQFF | TGTGCCAGCATACGTCAGACCTACAATGAGCAGTTCTTC
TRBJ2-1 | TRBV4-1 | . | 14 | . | CASSQDNSYNEQFF | TGCGCCAGCAGCCAAGATAACTCTTACAATGAGCAGTTCTTC
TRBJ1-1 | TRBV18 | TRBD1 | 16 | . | CASSPRDRSWNTEAFF | TGTGCCAGCTCACCGAGGGACAGGAGTTGGAACACTGAAGCTTTCTTT
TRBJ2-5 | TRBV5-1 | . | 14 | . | CASSYQTVQETQYF | TGCGCCAGCAGCTACCAGACCGTACAAGAGACCCAGTACTTC
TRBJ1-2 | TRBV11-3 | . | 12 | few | CASSLGSYGYTF | TGTGCCAGCAGCTTGGGTTCCTATGGCTACACCTTC
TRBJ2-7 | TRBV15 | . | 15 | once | CATSREGNPTYEQYF | TGTGCCACCAGCAGAGAGGGTAACCCCACCTACGAGCAGTACTTC
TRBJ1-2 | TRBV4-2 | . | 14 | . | CASSQDSGVGGYTF | TGTGCCAGCAGCCAAGATTCGGGGGTAGGTGGCTACACCTTC
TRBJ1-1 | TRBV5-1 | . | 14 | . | CASSLAGGNTEAFF | TGCGCCAGCAGCTTGGCCGGGGGGAACACTGAAGCTTTCTTT